The clone carrying this T cell receptor beta chain has at least ten counts. This sample was taken from a study of blood T cell repertoires in COVID-19. Study-level information: COVID-19 samples collected from the United States, Italy and Spain covered acute and convalescent phases. PBMCs, B-cell-depleted T cells, or T cells provided the cDNA or gDNA that made up the material.

In the source study's methods: Researchers report that nucleated cell counts were estimated from reference gene primer amplification. Using immunoSEQ multiplex PCR, the repertoire was profiled, and TCRdb retains in-frame clones only, with some absent. The V and J calls and clone size come from that table; D and trimming were worked out from the DNA. The sample includes around 320,000 clones, 70% to 90% of them seen just once. With 4 bases removed from V and 4 bases from J, the gap between germline ends came to 11 bases. There are 13 residues in the CDR3. Germline CDR1 is SGHNT and CDR2 is YYREEE (reference sequence).

Sample: peripheral blood. This clonotype originated in a human donor in a cohort sampled during active COVID-19. This chain uses TRBV5-4 with TRBJ1-2; TRBD1 is a possible D gene (5 bases). The CDR3 loop reads CASSLYDSYGYTF. DNA of the CDR3: TGTGCCAGCAGCCTATATGACAGCTATGGCTACACCTTC.